The rows below give T cell receptor beta chains drawn from one sample of a study of CD8 T cells in ankylosing spondylitis. From the 5' RACE reads, TCRdb called clonotypes with MiXCR, one entry per CDR3 protein. The sample contains 250,000 or so distinct CDR3 sequences, roughly a tenth of which appear only once. Sequencing input: blood, either unsorted or a sorted T cell fraction (not recorded which). The receptors shown here come from a male donor with ankylosing spondylitis or in good health (not recorded which). CDR3s include the opening cysteine and the closing phenylalanine or tryptophan. Fields, in order: V gene, CDR3 protein.

v_gene: TRBV3-1
CDR3aa: CASSPFGSGGQETQYF

v_gene: TRBV27
CDR3aa: CASSFYSGGETQYF

v_gene: TRBV30
CDR3aa: CAWSVRGQANQPQHF

v_gene: TRBV5-1
CDR3aa: CASSRQANTEAFF

v_gene: TRBV12-5
CDR3aa: CASGLEGLGETQYF

v_gene: TRBV12-3/TRBV12-4
CDR3aa: CASTKPGQGTGELFF

v_gene: TRBV20-1
CDR3aa: CSASLGTSYNEQFF

v_gene: TRBV14
CDR3aa: CASSQQSPTLSGNTIYF

v_gene: TRBV10-3
CDR3aa: CAISALRAPNYGYTF

v_gene: TRBV30
CDR3aa: CAWNRLSHGTANYGYTF

v_gene: TRBV4-1
CDR3aa: CASCSTEGHQPQHF

v_gene: TRBV28
CDR3aa: CASSLLQGAGSQYF

v_gene: TRBV29-1
CDR3aa: CSVELQGAYEQYF

v_gene: TRBV9
CDR3aa: CASSVGMENSLETQYF

v_gene: TRBV10-1
CDR3aa: CASSESRGDKETQYF

v_gene: TRBV7-6
CDR3aa: CASGPRGSLYF

v_gene: TRBV5-1
CDR3aa: CASSLGQNTGELFF

v_gene: TRBV30
CDR3aa: CAWGTRLAGGTDTQYF

v_gene: TRBV15
CDR3aa: CATSRGPSGTGNEQFF

v_gene: TRBV15
CDR3aa: CATSPRGDPRMETQYF

v_gene: TRBV12-3/TRBV12-4
CDR3aa: CASSLTGGDYTF

v_gene: TRBV30
CDR3aa: CAWRGSGRNQPQHF

v_gene: TRBV10-1
CDR3aa: CASSESQTDTQYF

v_gene: TRBV12-3/TRBV12-4
CDR3aa: CVSSLGLNTEAFF

v_gene: TRBV20-1
CDR3aa: CSARDRDSARLQETQYF

v_gene: TRBV6-1
CDR3aa: CASREQADQPQHF

v_gene: TRBV2
CDR3aa: CASSEAGREGFEQYF

v_gene: TRBV6-5
CDR3aa: CASKQGAVAVF

v_gene: TRBV4-2
CDR3aa: CASSQDQKGTLSEATEAFF

v_gene: TRBV6-2/TRBV6-3
CDR3aa: CASSPPGNEQFF

v_gene: TRBV7-2
CDR3aa: CASSLESGNTIYF

v_gene: TRBV20-1
CDR3aa: CSAGGLSRQPQHF

v_gene: TRBV7-7
CDR3aa: CASSLGLAGAYQETQYF

v_gene: TRBV6-1
CDR3aa: CASSRSGTGFYNEQFF

v_gene: TRBV11-3
CDR3aa: CASSFWGGGTDTQYF

v_gene: TRBV4-1
CDR3aa: CASSQDDGVTDTQYF

v_gene: TRBV2
CDR3aa: CASSEGLAGVDEQFF

v_gene: TRBV5-1
CDR3aa: CASSLEALNEQFF

v_gene: TRBV6-1
CDR3aa: CASTDRGSSYEQYF

v_gene: TRBV9
CDR3aa: CASSASGNQIEKLFF

v_gene: TRBV4-1
CDR3aa: CASSQGLAGNSPLHF

v_gene: TRBV12-3/TRBV12-4
CDR3aa: CASSLRVRGTERYEQYF

v_gene: TRBV7-9
CDR3aa: CASSQGAVSYGYTF

v_gene: TRBV15
CDR3aa: CATSGRTGLGPNNEQFF

v_gene: TRBV27
CDR3aa: CASSLYPSTGIYEQYF

v_gene: TRBV30
CDR3aa: CAWSVSYGYTF

v_gene: TRBV11-2
CDR3aa: CASSPAAAPAYNEQFF

v_gene: TRBV21-1
CDR3aa: CASSKRRTGGRNQPQHF

v_gene: TRBV7-9
CDR3aa: CASGVYSRDEQFF

v_gene: TRBV9
CDR3aa: CASSRLAGPSYEQYF

v_gene: TRBV7-2
CDR3aa: CAHQWAMNTEAFF

v_gene: TRBV18
CDR3aa: CASSTDVSYGYTF

v_gene: TRBV10-3
CDR3aa: CATNADREGNYGYTF

v_gene: TRBV7-2
CDR3aa: CASRIVGTDTQYF

v_gene: TRBV11-2
CDR3aa: CASGLAASDNSYEQYF

v_gene: TRBV29-1
CDR3aa: CSVLDRGKLLEQYF

v_gene: TRBV15
CDR3aa: CATSEGLSSYEQYF

v_gene: TRBV5-1
CDR3aa: CASTPGDTGELFF

v_gene: TRBV25-1
CDR3aa: CASSALPQGSGMNTEAFF

v_gene: TRBV30
CDR3aa: CAGGLVGGPEQFF